This TCR beta chain was captured in a study of spatial heterogeneity in lung cancer. Across the study: Each unique TCR and UMI combination was seen more than ten times on average in raw reads.

Every individual TCR cDNA molecule carried its own unique molecular identifier, which allowed correction of PCR and sequencing errors. From the 5' RACE reads, TCRdb called clonotypes with MiXCR, one entry per CDR3 protein. The sample has about 100,000 distinct CDR3 sequences, 3.5% to 5% seen once. Time point described: sample taken at primary tumor resection. Unsorted samples of tumor, nontumor lung or frozen PBMC had their whole RNA sequenced. Whole-study findings and limits: Tracking of tumor mutation counts was seen in expanded intratumoral alpha and beta TCR counts.

This CDR3 spans 14 amino acids. Trimming removed 2 bases from V and 3 bases from J, with 9 bases in between. Germline CDR1 reads MGHRA; CDR2 reads YSYEKL. Ten or more counts support this clonotype. Its target is not known. The source is a male donor with early-stage non-small cell lung cancer. J is TRBJ2-3 and V is TRBV4-1; D unresolved. The sample in question was lung tumor tissue, obtained at surgery. In nucleotides, the CDR3 is TGCGCCAGCAGCCAAAGGCAAACAACAGATACGCAGTATTTT. Encoded protein: CASSQRQTTDTQYF.